The 30 T cell receptor beta chains below all came from one sample that was sequenced in a study of neurological immune-mediated disorders. A single record per CDR3 protein comes from TCRdb applying MiXCR to the 5' RACE reads. The sample yields about 70,000 distinct CDR3 sequences, about 3% seen once. The specimen sequenced was PBMCs. These receptors came from a woman between 50 and 59 years old with multiple sclerosis.

This clonotype was observed a few times. The rearrangement links TRBV6-1 to TRBJ2-1; 7 nucleotides match TRBD2. The germline V gene encodes CDR1 MNHNS and CDR2 SASEGT. With V trimmed by 8 bases and J by 4 bases, 8 bases remained unmatched. This CDR3 comprises 14 residues. The CDR3: CASLRAGEYNEQFF. The CDR3 DNA reads as TGTGCCAGCCTTCGGGCGGGGGAGTACAATGAGCAGTTCTTC.

This clonotype was seen many times. This sequence joins TRBV20-1 and TRBJ1-5; D is unclear. This CDR3 contains 13 residues. V gave up 5 bases and J gave up 6 bases, with 14 bases separating them. The germline CDR1 and CDR2 sequences are DFQATT and SNEGSKA (reference sequence). The CDR3: CSAFSVFGQPQHF. DNA of the CDR3: TGCAGTGCTTTCTCGGTTTTCGGTCAGCCCCAGCATTTT.

This clonotype occurred many times. This sequence joins TRBV7-9 and TRBJ1-1, with D hard to call. There are 14 residues in the CDR3. CDR1 is SEHNR, CDR2 FQNEAQ, per germline (reference sequence). Trimming left V 6 bases short and J 0 bases short, with 11 bases between. CDR3 loop: CASRLDRVNTEAFF. DNA for the CDR3: TGTGCCAGCAGATTGGACCGAGTGAACACTGAAGCTTTCTTT.

The sample holds many counts of this clonotype. This sequence joins TRBV24-1 and TRBJ1-2, with D possibly matching TRBD1 (5 bases). CDR1 is KGHDR and CDR2 is SFDVKD in the germline V gene. This CDR3 region has 14 residues. V was trimmed by 3 bases and J by 4 bases, leaving 11 bases between them. Written as DNA, the CDR3 is TGTGCCACCAGTGATCGGACACCTCCCTATGGCTACACCTTC. As protein: CATSDRTPPYGYTF.

There are many counts of this clonotype. The rearrangement links TRBV5-1 to TRBJ1-1, with a weak D call TRBD1 (5 bases). V lost 2 bases and J 7 bases, leaving 12 bases between the germline ends. Per the germline V gene, CDR1 is SGHRS and CDR2 is YFSETQ. CDR3 length: 13 amino acids. CDR3 nucleotide sequence: TGCGCCAGCAGCTTTCCAGGGTACGGTGAAGCTTTCTTT. Amino acids: CASSFPGYGEAFF.

This clonotype was detected many times. The V and J genes are TRBV10-3 and TRBJ1-2, with a tentative D call TRBD1 (5 bases). Trimming left V 2 bases short and J 3 bases short, with 10 bases between. The V gene's germline CDR1 is ENHRY and CDR2 SYGVKD. The length of the CDR3 is 14 residues. The CDR3 region is CAISEQGGDYGYTF. The CDR3 nucleotides read TGTGCCATCAGTGAGCAGGGTGGAGACTATGGCTACACCTTC.

This clonotype was detected ten times or more. The CDR3 region has the DNA TGTGCCAGCAGCTTACCCGGTCAGCCCCAGCATTTT. Encoded protein: CASSLPGQPQHF. V and J are TRBV7-9 and TRBJ1-5; D gene uncertain. Germline values: CDR1 SEHNR, CDR2 FQNEAQ (reference sequence). CDR3 size: 12 residues. Trimming left V 2 bases short and J 6 bases short, with 5 bases between.

Many counts were recorded for this clonotype. The chain uses TRBV5-5 and TRBJ1-2, with unresolved D. The CDR3 has 12 residues. V was trimmed by 2 bases and J by 5 bases, leaving 7 bases between them. Germline V gene data show CDR1 as SGHKS and CDR2 as YYEKEE (reference sequence). CDR3 nucleotides: TGTGCCAGCAGCTTAGCCGGGTATGGCTACACCTTC. This codes for CASSLAGYGYTF.

This clonotype was seen repeatedly, ten times or more. The chain employs TRBV20-1 and TRBJ2-1, with D perhaps matching TRBD2 (5 bases). The CDR3 has 11 residues. Germline-derived CDR1 and CDR2 are DFQATT and SNEGSKA (reference sequence). V shed 2 bases and J shed 9 bases, with 8 bases lying between them. DNA for the CDR3: TGCAGTGCTAGACTAGCCGTTGAGCAGTTCTTC. It encodes CSARLAVEQFF.

This clonotype was detected ten times or more. The chain has TRBV20-1 and TRBJ1-1; D gene uncertain. The CDR3 extends over 14 amino acids. The V gene lost 2 bases and the J gene lost 3 bases, with 13 bases spanning the gap. In germline, CDR1 is DFQATT, CDR2 SNEGSKA (reference sequence). The CDR3 DNA sequence: TGCAGTGCTAGACAGGACGGAAAACACACTGAAGCTTTCTTT. Translation gives CSARQDGKHTEAFF.

This clonotype showed up many times. The rearrangement joins TRBV20-1 to TRBJ2-3; D not resolved. The germline V gene encodes CDR1 DFQATT and CDR2 SNEGSKA (reference sequence). The V and J ends lost 3 bases and 5 bases respectively, with 18 bases between them. This CDR3 is built from 15 residues. The CDR3: CSARAPPGMRDTQYF. For the CDR3, the DNA is TGCAGTGCTAGGGCCCCCCCGGGTATGAGAGATACGCAGTATTTT.

This clonotype was observed many times. The chain couples TRBV5-1 to TRBJ1-2; D gene uncertain. Germline assignment: CDR1 SGHRS and CDR2 YFSETQ. V dropped 0 bases and J dropped 4 bases, with 13 bases sitting between them. The CDR3 extends over 15 amino acids. The CDR3: CASSLGPEGSYGYTF. The CDR3 DNA sequence: TGCGCCAGCAGCTTGGGACCGGAAGGCTCCTATGGCTACACCTTC.

This clonotype showed up many times. The rearrangement links TRBV20-1 to TRBJ1-1, with unresolved D. The V and J ends lost 1 base and 0 bases respectively, with 3 bases between them. The CDR3 sequence is 12 residues long. CDR1 DFQATT and CDR2 SNEGSKA come from the germline V gene (reference sequence). CDR3 amino acids: CSARVVNTEAFF. CDR3 bases: TGCAGTGCTAGAGTCGTGAACACTGAAGCTTTCTTT.

The table lists this clonotype with many counts. This chain joins TRBV28 and TRBJ2-7; 7 nucleotides agree with TRBD1. The CDR3 contains 14 residues. The germline CDR1 and CDR2 sequences are MDHEN and SYDVKM. Trimming removed 5 bases from V and 0 bases from J; junction bases left unmatched: 4. Written as DNA, the CDR3 is TGTGCCAGCAGTCATCAGGGGGTCTCCTACGAGCAGTACTTC. Translation: CASSHQGVSYEQYF.

The chain links TRBV10-1 to TRBJ2-2; 11 positions match TRBD2. V trimming: 4 bases; J trimming: 8 bases; junction bases outside the gene matches: 6. CDR1 WNHNN and CDR2 SYGVQD come from the germline V gene (reference sequence). This CDR3 spans 15 amino acids. This CDR3 is CASSAVLAGVGELFF. DNA for the CDR3: TGCGCCAGCAGTGCGGTACTAGCGGGAGTGGGGGAGCTGTTTTTT.

This clonotype showed up many times. V gene TRBV6-2 or TRBV6-3 combines with J gene TRBJ2-7, with 9 bases that match TRBD1. Germline V gives CDR1 MNHEY, CDR2 SVGEGT. This CDR3 has 15 amino acids. Losses at the gene ends were 7 bases for V and 2 bases for J; bases not matched to a gene: 9. The CDR3 nucleotides are TGTGCCAGCACCCAATACGGGACAGGGACCTACGAGCAGTACGTC. As protein: CASTQYGTGTYEQYV.

In the case of this clonotype: One junction end does not reproduce the germline sequence, and a read error may be involved. This chain uses TRBV10-3 with TRBJ1-6; unclear D gene. This CDR3 comprises 13 residues. Germline-derived CDR1 and CDR2 are ENHRY and SYGVKD. CDR3 bases: TGTGCCATCAGTGTGAACGATAATTCAACCCTCAACTTT. Its protein is CAISVNDNSTLNF.

This clonotype was seen repeatedly, ten times or more. The rearrangement uses TRBV5-1 and TRBJ1-2; D might be TRBD1 (5 bases). This CDR3 comprises 13 residues. The V gene lost 0 bases and the J gene lost 7 bases, with 10 bases spanning the gap. In germline, CDR1 is SGHRS, CDR2 YFSETQ. CDR3 region: CASSLDGTGGYTF. As DNA, the CDR3 is TGCGCCAGCAGCTTGGATGGGACGGGTGGCTACACCTTC.

This clonotype has at least ten counts. The J gene is TRBJ1-4, the V gene TRBV20-1; 7 bases map to TRBD1. Germline V gives CDR1 DFQATT, CDR2 SNEGSKA (reference sequence). J was trimmed by 8 bases and V by 6 bases; bases with no gene match: 9. CDR3 size: 13 residues. The CDR3: CSAPGQLIEKLFF. In DNA, the CDR3 is TGCAGTGCCCCGGGACAGCTAATCGAAAAACTGTTTTTT.

This clonotype was detected many times. This sequence joins TRBV12-3 or TRBV12-4 and TRBJ2-3; no reliable D call. Trimming removed 3 bases at V and 5 bases at J, with 9 bases between. The CDR3 loop spans 13 amino acids. The CDR3 loop is CASSFLRLDTQYF. DNA for the CDR3: TGTGCCAGCAGTTTCTTGCGTTTAGATACGCAGTATTTT.

This clonotype was recorded at least ten times. V and J are TRBV20-1 and TRBJ1-2; D may be TRBD1 (5 bases). The CDR3 loop spans 13 amino acids. Germline lookup yields CDR1 DFQATT and CDR2 SNEGSKA (reference sequence). V lost 3 bases and J lost 8, with 16 bases in between. Here the CDR3 reads CSASGTLGRGYTF. The DNA for the CDR3 is TGCAGTGCTAGCGGGACTCTCGGCCGGGGCTACACCTTC.

In this sample, this clonotype turned up many times. V is TRBV9 and J is TRBJ1-5; 8 nucleotides align to TRBD1. Germline loops: CDR1 SGDLS, CDR2 YYNGEE. V lost 4 bases to trimming and J lost 1 base; unmatched junction nucleotides: 4. The CDR3 contains 15 residues. Written as DNA, the CDR3 is TGTGCCAGCAGCCCGACAGGGGCGAGCAATCAGCCCCAGCATTTT. It translates to CASSPTGASNQPQHF.

This clonotype appeared many times. The chain is built from TRBV20-1 and TRBJ1-2; TRBD1 matches 11 bases. CDR3 length: 17 residues. The germline gives CDR1 DFQATT, CDR2 SNEGSKA (reference sequence). V lost 3 bases to trimming and J lost 8 bases; unmatched junction nucleotides: 17. The CDR3 protein is CSARPPFRDRGSGGYTF. In DNA, the CDR3 is TGCAGTGCTAGGCCTCCTTTCCGGGACAGGGGGTCTGGGGGCTACACCTTC.

This clonotype was recorded at least ten times. The genes are TRBV6-2 or TRBV6-3 and TRBJ2-3; TRBD2 matches 9 bases. CDR1 and CDR2 from the germline V gene are MNHEY and SVGEGT. The CDR3 totals 14 residues. The junction had 5 bases not matched to a gene; V was cut back by 8 bases and J by 2 bases. CDR3 coding DNA: TGTGCCAGCCGCTCTAGCGGGGTCACAGATACGCAGTATTTT. Its protein product is CASRSSGVTDTQYF.

This clonotype was seen repeatedly, ten times or more. The chain couples TRBV5-6 to TRBJ1-5; D is possibly TRBD1 (5 bases). Germline V gene sequence: CDR1 SGHDT, CDR2 YYEEEE. V lost 0 bases and J lost 3, with 7 bases in between. There are 14 residues in the CDR3. The CDR3 DNA is TGTGCCAGCAGCTTGGGGGGCATCAATCAGCCCCAGCATTTT. Amino acid sequence: CASSLGGINQPQHF.

There are many counts of this clonotype. The chain combines TRBV6-2 or TRBV6-3 with TRBJ2-5; the D gene is possibly TRBD2 (7 bases). V was shortened by 0 bases and J by 5 bases, with 19 bases between the two germline ends. From germline, CDR1 is MNHEY and CDR2 SVGEGT. The CDR3 spans 17 residues. For the CDR3, the DNA is TGTGCCAGCAGTTACTCGTTTTTATCGGGGGGCATGGAGACCCAGTACTTC. Its protein is CASSYSFLSGGMETQYF.

This clonotype was observed at least ten times. CDR3 in DNA: TGTGCCAGCAGTTCCAGAAGCTTGGGGGTGATCAATGAGCAGTTCTTC. It specifies CASSSRSLGVINEQFF. The chain joins TRBV12-3 or TRBV12-4 to TRBJ2-1; perhaps D is TRBD1 or TRBD2 (5 bases each). This CDR3 is 16 amino acids long. V dropped 4 bases and J dropped 6 bases, with 19 bases sitting between them.

This clonotype was seen repeatedly, ten times or more. The chain has TRBV20-1 and TRBJ1-5, with a weak D call TRBD1 (5 bases). Germline-derived CDR1 and CDR2 are DFQATT and SNEGSKA (reference sequence). There are 14 residues in the CDR3. The V end lost 0 bases, the J end lost 7 bases, and 13 bases lay between the germline ends. The CDR3 coding sequence is TGCAGTGCTAGAGAAGGCAGGGTTGAGCAGCCCCAGCATTTT. This translates into CSAREGRVEQPQHF.

This clonotype was seen repeatedly, ten times or more. This chain links TRBV5-6 with TRBJ1-6; D is unresolved. There are 14 residues in the CDR3. V was cut by 1 base and J by 10 bases, with 12 bases left in between. CDR1 is SGHDT, CDR2 YYEEEE, per germline. CDR3 loop: CASSLPQDGSPLHF. The CDR3, as DNA: TGTGCCAGCAGCTTGCCCCAGGATGGGTCACCCCTCCACTTT.

In this sample, this clonotype turned up many times. This chain uses TRBV12-3 or TRBV12-4 with TRBJ1-1, with D possibly being TRBD1 (6 bases). CDR3 length: 14 residues. V was shortened by 6 bases and J by 2 bases, with 13 bases between the two germline ends. CDR3 coding DNA: TGTGCCAGCAGGACGGGGGGGCACAACACTGAAGCTTTCTTT. This codes for CASRTGGHNTEAFF.